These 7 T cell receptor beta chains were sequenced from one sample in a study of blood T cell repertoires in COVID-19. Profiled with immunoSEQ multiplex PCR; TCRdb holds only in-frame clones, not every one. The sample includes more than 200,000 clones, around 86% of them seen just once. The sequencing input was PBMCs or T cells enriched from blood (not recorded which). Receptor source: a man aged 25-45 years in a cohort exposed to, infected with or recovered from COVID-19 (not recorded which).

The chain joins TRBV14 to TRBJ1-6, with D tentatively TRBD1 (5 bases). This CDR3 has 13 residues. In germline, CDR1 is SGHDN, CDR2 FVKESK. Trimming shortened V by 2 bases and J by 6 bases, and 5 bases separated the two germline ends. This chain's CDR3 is CASSQRGNSPLHF. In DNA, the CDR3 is TGTGCCAGCAGCCAAAGGGGTAATTCACCCCTCCACTTT.

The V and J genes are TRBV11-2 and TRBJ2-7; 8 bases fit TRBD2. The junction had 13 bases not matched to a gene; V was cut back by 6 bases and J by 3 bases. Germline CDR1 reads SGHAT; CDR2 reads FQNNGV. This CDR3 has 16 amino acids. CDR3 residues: CASSFSSGSGDYEQYF. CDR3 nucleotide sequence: TGTGCCAGCAGTTTTTCGAGCGGGAGCGGGGACTACGAGCAGTACTTC.

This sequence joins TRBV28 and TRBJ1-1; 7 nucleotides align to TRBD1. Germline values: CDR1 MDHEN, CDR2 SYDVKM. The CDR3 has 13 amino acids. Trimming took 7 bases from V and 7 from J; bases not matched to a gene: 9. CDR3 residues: CASKGGQGDEAFF. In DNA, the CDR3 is TGTGCCAGCAAAGGGGGGCAGGGGGATGAAGCTTTCTTT.

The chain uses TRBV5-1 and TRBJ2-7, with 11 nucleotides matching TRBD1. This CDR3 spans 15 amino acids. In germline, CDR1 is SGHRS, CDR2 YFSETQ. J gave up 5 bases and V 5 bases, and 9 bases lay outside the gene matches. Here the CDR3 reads CASRPSGQGGHEQYF. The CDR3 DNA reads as TGCGCCAGCAGACCATCGGGACAGGGGGGCCACGAGCAGTACTTC.

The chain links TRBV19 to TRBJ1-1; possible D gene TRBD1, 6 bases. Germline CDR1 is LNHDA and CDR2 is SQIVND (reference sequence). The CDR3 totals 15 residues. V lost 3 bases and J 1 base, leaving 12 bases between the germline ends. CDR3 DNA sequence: TGTGCCAGTAGTATTTTGAGGGGGACGAACACTGAAGCTTTCTTT. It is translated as CASSILRGTNTEAFF.

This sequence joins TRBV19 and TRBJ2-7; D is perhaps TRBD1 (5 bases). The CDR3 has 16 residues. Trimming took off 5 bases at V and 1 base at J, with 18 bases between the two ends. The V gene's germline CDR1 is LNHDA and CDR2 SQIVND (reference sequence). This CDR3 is CASSSYGQLTSYEQYF. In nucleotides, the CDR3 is TGTGCCAGTAGTTCCTACGGACAACTGACTTCCTACGAGCAGTACTTC.

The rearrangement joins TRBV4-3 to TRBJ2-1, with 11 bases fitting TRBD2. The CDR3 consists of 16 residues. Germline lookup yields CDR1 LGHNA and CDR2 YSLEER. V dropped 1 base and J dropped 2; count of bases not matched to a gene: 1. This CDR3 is CASSQGGLAAYNEQFF. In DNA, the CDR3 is TGCGCCAGCAGCCAAGGGGGACTAGCGGCCTACAATGAGCAGTTCTTC.